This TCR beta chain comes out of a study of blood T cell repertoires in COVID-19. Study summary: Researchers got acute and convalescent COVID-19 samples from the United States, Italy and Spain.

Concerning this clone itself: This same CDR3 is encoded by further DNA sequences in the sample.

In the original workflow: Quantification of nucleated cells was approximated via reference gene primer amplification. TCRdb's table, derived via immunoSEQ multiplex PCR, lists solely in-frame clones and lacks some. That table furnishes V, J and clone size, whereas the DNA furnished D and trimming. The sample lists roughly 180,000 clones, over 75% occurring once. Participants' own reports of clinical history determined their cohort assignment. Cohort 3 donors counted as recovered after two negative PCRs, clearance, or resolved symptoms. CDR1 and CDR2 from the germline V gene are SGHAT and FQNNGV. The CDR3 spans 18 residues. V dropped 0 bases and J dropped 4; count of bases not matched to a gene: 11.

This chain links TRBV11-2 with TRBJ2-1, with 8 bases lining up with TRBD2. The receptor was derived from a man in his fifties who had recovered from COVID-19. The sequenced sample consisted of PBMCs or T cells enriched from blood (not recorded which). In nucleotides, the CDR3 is TGTGCCAGCAGCTTAGATGATGAGCGGGGGACGCCGTACAATGAGCAGTTCTTC. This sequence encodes CASSLDDERGTPYNEQFF. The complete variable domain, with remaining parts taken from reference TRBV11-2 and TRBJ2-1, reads EAGVAQSPRYKIIEKRQSVAFWCNPISGHATLYWYQQILGQGPKLLIQFQNNGVVDDSQLPKDRFSAERLKGVDSTLKIQPAKLEDSAVYLCASSLDDERGTPYNEQFFGPGTRLTVL.